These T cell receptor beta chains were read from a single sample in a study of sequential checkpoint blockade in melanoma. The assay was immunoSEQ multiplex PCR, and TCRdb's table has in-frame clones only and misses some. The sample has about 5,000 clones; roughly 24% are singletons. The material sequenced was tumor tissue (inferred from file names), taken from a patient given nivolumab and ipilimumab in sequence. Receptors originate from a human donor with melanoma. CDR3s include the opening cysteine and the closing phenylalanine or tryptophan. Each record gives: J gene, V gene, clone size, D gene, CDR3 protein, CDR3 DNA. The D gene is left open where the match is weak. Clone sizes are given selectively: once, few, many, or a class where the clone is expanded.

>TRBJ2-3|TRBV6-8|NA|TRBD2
CASRPTLASGSTDTQYF
TGTGCCAGCAGGCCCACTTTGGCTAGCGGTAGCACAGATACGCAGTATTTT
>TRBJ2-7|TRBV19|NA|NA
CASKLAVGSYEQYF
TGTGCCAGTAAGTTAGCGGTTGGGTCCTACGAGCAGTACTTC
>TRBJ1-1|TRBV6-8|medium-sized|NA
CASSPLLGGAAEAFF
TGTGCCAGCAGTCCCTTACTAGGGGGGGCGGCTGAAGCTTTCTTT
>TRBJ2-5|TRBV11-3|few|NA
CASSSRLNQETQYF
TGTGCCAGCAGCTCGAGACTAAACCAAGAGACCCAGTACTTC
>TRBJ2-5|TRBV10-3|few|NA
CAISESGLGETQYF
TGTGCCATCAGTGAGTCAGGACTCGGGGAGACCCAGTACTTC
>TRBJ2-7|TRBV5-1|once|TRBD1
CASSLWTGPSYEQYF
TGCGCCAGCAGCCTATGGACAGGACCTTCCTACGAGCAGTACTTC
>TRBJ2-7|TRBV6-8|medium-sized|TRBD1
CASSVGQGANEQYF
TGTGCCAGCAGCGTGGGACAGGGGGCGAACGAGCAGTACTTC
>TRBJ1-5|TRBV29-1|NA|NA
CSVRDNYNQPQHF
TGCAGCGTCCGGGACAACTACAATCAGCCCCAGCATTTT
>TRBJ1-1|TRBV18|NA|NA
CASSQEMWNTEAFF
TGTGCCAGCTCACAGGAGATGTGGAACACTGAAGCTTTCTTT
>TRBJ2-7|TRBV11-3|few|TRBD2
CASSGTSGRYEQYF
TGTGCCAGCAGCGGGACTAGCGGGAGGTACGAGCAGTACTTC
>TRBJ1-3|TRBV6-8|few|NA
CASSYRQTAAVGTIYF
TGTGCCAGCAGTTACCGCCAGACAGCCGCTGTGGGCACCATATATTTT
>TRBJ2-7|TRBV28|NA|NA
CASSGGGRGRHEQYF
TGTGCCAGCAGTGGGGGTGGGCGGGGTCGCCACGAGCAGTACTTC
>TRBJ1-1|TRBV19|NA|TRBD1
CASKSGGTEAFF
TGTGCCAGTAAGTCAGGGGGGACTGAAGCTTTCTTT
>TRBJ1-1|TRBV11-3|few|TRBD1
CASSLGVRGLTEAFF
TGTGCCAGCAGCTTAGGAGTCAGGGGGCTCACTGAAGCTTTCTTT
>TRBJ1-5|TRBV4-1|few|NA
CASSQGLAGNQPQHF
TGCGCCAGCAGCCAAGGATTGGCGGGGAATCAGCCCCAGCATTTT
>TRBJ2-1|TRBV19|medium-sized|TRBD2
CATRLAGAYNEQFF
TGTGCCACACGACTAGCGGGGGCCTACAATGAGCAGTTCTTC
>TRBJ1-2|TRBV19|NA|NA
CASSGWGLNYGYTF
TGTGCCAGTAGTGGGTGGGGTCTTAACTATGGCTACACCTTC
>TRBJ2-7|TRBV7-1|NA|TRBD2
CASSPLPGLDEQYF
TGTGCCAGCAGCCCCCTTCCGGGACTAGACGAGCAGTACTTC
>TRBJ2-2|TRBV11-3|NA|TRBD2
CASSSREGSTGELFF
TGTGCCAGCAGCTCCCGGGAGGGGAGCACCGGGGAGCTGTTTTTT
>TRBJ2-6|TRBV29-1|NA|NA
CSVLTGTNSGANVLTF
TGCAGCGTCTTGACAGGTACGAACTCTGGGGCCAACGTCCTGACTTTC
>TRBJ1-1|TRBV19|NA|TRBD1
CASSTRVGTGGGEAFF
TGTGCCAGTAGTACCCGTGTGGGGACAGGGGGCGGTGAAGCTTTCTTT
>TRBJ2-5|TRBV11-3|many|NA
CASSLDVGQGQETQYF
TGTGCCAGCAGCTTGGACGTGGGACAAGGCCAAGAGACCCAGTACTTC
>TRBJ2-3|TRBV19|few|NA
CASRIAGDTQYF
TGTGCCAGTAGAATCGCGGGAGATACGCAGTATTTT
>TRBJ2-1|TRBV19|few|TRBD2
CASSIMGNGLAGLGNEQFF
TGTGCCAGTAGTATAATGGGGAATGGGCTAGCGGGACTAGGCAATGAGCAGTTCTTC
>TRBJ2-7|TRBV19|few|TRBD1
CASSRRGLPYEQYF
TGTGCCAGCTCCCGCAGGGGGCTACCCTACGAGCAGTACTTC
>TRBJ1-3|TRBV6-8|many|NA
CAISPGGNTIYF
TGTGCCATCAGCCCGGGAGGAAACACCATATATTTT
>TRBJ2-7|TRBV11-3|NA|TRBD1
CASILGSGQGDYEQYF
TGTGCCAGCATCCTAGGCTCCGGACAGGGGGACTACGAGCAGTACTTC
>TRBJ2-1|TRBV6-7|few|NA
CASSRVDEQFF
TGTGCCAGCAGCAGGGTGGATGAGCAGTTCTTC
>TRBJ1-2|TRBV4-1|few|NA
CASSQEPMNRYTF
TGCGCCAGCAGCCAAGAACCTATGAATCGCTACACCTTC
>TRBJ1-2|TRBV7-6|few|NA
CARSLRPPPTQGGYTF
TGTGCCAGAAGCTTACGACCCCCTCCCACACAGGGTGGCTACACCTTC
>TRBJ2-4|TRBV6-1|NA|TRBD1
CASSEVGDRSFVAKNIQYF
TGTGCCAGCAGTGAAGTCGGGGACAGGTCTTTTGTAGCCAAAAACATTCAGTACTTC
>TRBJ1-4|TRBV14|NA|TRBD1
CASSQGGAGQPLKGEKLFF
TGTGCCAGCAGCCAAGGTGGTGCGGGACAGCCACTTAAGGGGGAAAAACTGTTTTTT
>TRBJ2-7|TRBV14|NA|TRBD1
CASSQGGQPSYEQYF
TGTGCCAGCAGCCAAGGGGGACAGCCGTCCTACGAGCAGTACTTC
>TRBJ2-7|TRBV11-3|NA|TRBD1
CASSFAGTGTYEQYF
TGTGCCAGCAGCTTCGCCGGGACAGGGACGTACGAGCAGTACTTC
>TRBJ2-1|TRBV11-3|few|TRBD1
CASTGQGGYNEQFF
TGTGCCAGCACCGGACAGGGGGGCTACAATGAGCAGTTCTTC
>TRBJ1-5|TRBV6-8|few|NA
CASIERQNQPQHF
TGTGCCAGCATAGAGAGGCAAAATCAGCCCCAGCATTTT
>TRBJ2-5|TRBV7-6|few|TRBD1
CASSPTGANQETQYF
TGTGCCAGCAGCCCGACAGGGGCCAACCAAGAGACCCAGTACTTC
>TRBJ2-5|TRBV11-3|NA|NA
CASSLNWGVQETQYF
TGTGCCAGCAGCTTAAATTGGGGGGTCCAAGAGACCCAGTACTTC
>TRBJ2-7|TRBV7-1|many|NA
CASSLGVLNEQYF
TGTGCCAGCAGCTTAGGAGTCTTGAACGAGCAGTACTTC
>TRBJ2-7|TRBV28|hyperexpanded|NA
CASSETGLGYEQYF
TGTGCCAGCAGCGAAACAGGGTTGGGGTACGAGCAGTACTTC
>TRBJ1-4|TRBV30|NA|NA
CAWSVDLTNEKLFF
TGTGCCTGGAGTGTCGACCTAACTAATGAAAAACTGTTTTTT
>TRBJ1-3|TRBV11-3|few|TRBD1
CASSLYRTGRNTIYF
TGTGCCAGCAGCTTATATAGGACAGGGAGAAACACCATATATTTT
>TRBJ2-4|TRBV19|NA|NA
CASSGGTLAKNIQYF
TGTGCCAGTAGTGGGGGAACCTTAGCCAAAAACATTCAGTACTTC
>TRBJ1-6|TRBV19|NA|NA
CASSLERGNPLHF
TGTGCCAGTAGTCTTGAAAGGGGAAATCCCCTCCACTTT
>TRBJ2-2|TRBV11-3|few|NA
CASSLGGANTGELFF
TGTGCCAGCAGCTTGGGGGGCGCGAACACCGGGGAGCTGTTTTTT
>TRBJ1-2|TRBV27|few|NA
CASSSLGLYGYTF
TGTGCCAGCAGCTCTTTGGGGCTTTATGGCTACACCTTC